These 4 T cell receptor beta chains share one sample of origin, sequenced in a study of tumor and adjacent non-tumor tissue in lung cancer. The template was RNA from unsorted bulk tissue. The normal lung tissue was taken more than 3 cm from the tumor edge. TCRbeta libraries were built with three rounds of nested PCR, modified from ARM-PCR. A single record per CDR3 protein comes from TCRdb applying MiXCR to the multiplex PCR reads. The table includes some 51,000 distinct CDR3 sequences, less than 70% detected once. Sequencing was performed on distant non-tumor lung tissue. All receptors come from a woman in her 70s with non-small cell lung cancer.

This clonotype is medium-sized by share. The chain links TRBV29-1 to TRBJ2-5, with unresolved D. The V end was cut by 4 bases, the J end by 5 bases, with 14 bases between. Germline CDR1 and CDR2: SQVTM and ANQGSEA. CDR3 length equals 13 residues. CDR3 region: CSVGVGPRETQYF. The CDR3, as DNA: TGCAGCGTTGGGGTTGGCCCCCGGGAGACCCAGTACTTC.

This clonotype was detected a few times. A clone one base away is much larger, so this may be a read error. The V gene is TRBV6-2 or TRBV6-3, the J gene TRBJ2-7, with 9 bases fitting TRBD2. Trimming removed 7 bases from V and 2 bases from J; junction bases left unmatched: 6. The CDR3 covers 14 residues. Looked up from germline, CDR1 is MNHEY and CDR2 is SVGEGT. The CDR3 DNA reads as TGTGCCAGCATTTCGTTAGCGGGGGCCTACGAGCAGTACTTC. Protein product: CASISLAGAYEQYF.

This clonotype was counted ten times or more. The CDR3: CASSPLAGASYNEQFF. CDR3 bases: TGTGCCAGCAGTCCCCTAGCGGGAGCCTCCTACAATGAGCAGTTCTTC. The rearrangement uses TRBV12-3 or TRBV12-4 and TRBJ2-1; 10 nucleotides match TRBD2. This CDR3 has 16 amino acids. The V and J ends lost 5 bases and 0 bases, in that order; junction bases with no gene match: 4.

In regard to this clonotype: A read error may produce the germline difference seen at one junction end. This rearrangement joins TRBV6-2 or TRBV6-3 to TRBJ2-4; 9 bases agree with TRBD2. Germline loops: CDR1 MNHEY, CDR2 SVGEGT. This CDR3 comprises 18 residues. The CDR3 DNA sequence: TGTACCAGCAGTTACGCTAGCGGGGCGGTGATGGCCAAAAACATTCAGTACTTC. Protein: CTSSYASGAVMAKNIQYF.